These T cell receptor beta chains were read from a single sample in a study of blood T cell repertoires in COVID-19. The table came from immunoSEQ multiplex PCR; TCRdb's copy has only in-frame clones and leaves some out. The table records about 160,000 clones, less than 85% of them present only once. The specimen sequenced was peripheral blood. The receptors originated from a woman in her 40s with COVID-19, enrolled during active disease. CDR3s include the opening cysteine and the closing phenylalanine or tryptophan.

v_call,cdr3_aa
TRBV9,CASSVASPPGETQYF
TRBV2,CASSDNSLRARSYNEQFF
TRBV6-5,CASRGVFRRETQYF
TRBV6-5,CASSYQGIGSPLHF
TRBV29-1,CSVLSGVEQFF
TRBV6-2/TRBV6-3,CASNPASNTGELFF
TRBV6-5,CASKAGRANGEQFF
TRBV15,CATSREDYSQFF
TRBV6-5,CASSYTPLANEQYF
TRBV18,CASSPLAGSRETQYF
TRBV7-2,CASSLVVAGGNEQFF
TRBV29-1,CSVCRQQETQYF
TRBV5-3,CARSFTVNSPLHF
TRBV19,CASSRGDSPLHF
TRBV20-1,CSARAGVEQFF
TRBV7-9,CASSLSQAPLYGYTF
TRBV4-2,CASSHDGLRGGFNNEQFF
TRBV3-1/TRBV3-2,CASSHNAGDDEQYF
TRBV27,CASSSGLSNTGELFF
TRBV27,CASSLVGAGTDTQYF
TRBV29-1,CSAPGGTEAFF
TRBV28,CASSWDFNTGELFF
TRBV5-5,CASSLGLEAFF
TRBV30,CAWRQGSGNTIYF
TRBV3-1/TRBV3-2,CASSLDRPGQANSPLHF
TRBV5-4,CASSSPGLSTGELFF
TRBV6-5,CASSRDSTEAFF